This T cell receptor beta chain was documented in a study of T cell clonality in common variable immunodeficiency. General study results and limits: Repertoire-complication correlations in CVID were limited by patient heterogeneity. CVID subjects shared fewer TCRbeta clones than healthy controls did. Reportedly, TCR beta sequences from common variable immunodeficiency showed fewer deletions and N-nucleotide insertions.

The V and J ends lost 6 bases and 4 bases respectively, with 12 bases between them. This CDR3 has 13 residues. The germline gives CDR1 SEHNR, CDR2 FQNEAQ (reference sequence). This clone was picked up many times. Its cognate antigen is unknown. The read halts 3 residues ahead of the CDR3 end, with the missing end drawn from the germline J gene. Profiled with immunoSEQ multiplex PCR; TCRdb holds only in-frame clones, not every one. The sample was found to contain 25,000 to 40,000 clones, and every one recurs. The clonotype was recovered from a person aged 18 to 70 in good health. Sequencing was performed on peripheral blood mononuclear cells. The gene calls are TRBV7-9 and TRBJ2-5; D is perhaps TRBD1 or TRBD2 (5 bases each). The CDR3 spells CASSRGDTETQYF. CDR3 DNA (partial): TGTGCCAGCAGTCGAGGGGATACAGAGACC.